The 12 T cell receptor beta chains reported below all come from one sample, sequenced in a study of graft-versus-host responses after intestinal transplantation. Libraries were prepared by immunoSEQ multiplex PCR; TCRdb keeps only in-frame clonotypes and omits some of them. Here the sample spans 130,000 to 150,000 clones, about nine tenths being singletons. These receptors' antigens are unknown. Material: unstimulated CD4+ T cells sorted from spleen or lymph node cells, obtained before intestinal transplant. The receptors derive from a human donor who received an intestinal transplant.

This clone occurred once. This chain joins TRBV11-3 and TRBJ2-3, with D unclear. Per germline, CDR1 SGHNT and CDR2 YENEEA. This CDR3 spans 15 amino acids. V was shortened by 0 bases and J by 0 bases, with 7 bases between the two germline ends. The CDR3 spells CASSLDPASTDTQYF. The DNA of the CDR3 is TGTGCCAGCAGCTTAGACCCGGCTAGCACAGATACGCAGTATTTT.

V is TRBV9 and J is TRBJ2-3; 7 bases are shared with TRBD2. Losses at the gene ends were 4 bases for V and 2 bases for J; bases not matched to a gene: 7. This CDR3 has 15 amino acids. The germline gives CDR1 SGDLS, CDR2 YYNGEE. The CDR3 region is CASSPSTSDTDTQYF. CDR3 nucleotide sequence: TGTGCCAGCAGCCCAAGTACTAGCGACACAGATACGCAGTATTTT.

The rearrangement links TRBV15 to TRBJ2-1; D gene unclear. The germline V and J ends were trimmed by 7 bases and 0 bases, with 7 bases remaining between them. The germline CDR1 and CDR2 sequences are LNHNV and YYDKDF (reference sequence). There are 13 residues in the CDR3. CDR3 DNA sequence: TGTGCCACCACCTACAGCTCCTACAATGAGCAGTTCTTC. Encoded protein: CATTYSSYNEQFF.

V usage is TRBV6-6 and J usage is TRBJ2-2; D gene ambiguous. The CDR3 is 14 amino acids. The V gene's germline CDR1 is MNHNY and CDR2 SVGAGI (reference sequence). Between the trimmed V and J ends, which lost 2 bases and 0 bases, there was a span of 4 bases. CDR3 region: CASSYDTNTGELFF. The CDR3 DNA reads as TGTGCCAGCAGTTACGATACGAACACCGGGGAGCTGTTTTTT.

The V gene is TRBV7-7, the J gene TRBJ2-1, with D maybe TRBD2 (5 bases). Trimming stripped 5 bases from V and 7 bases from J, with 15 bases between. Germline V gives CDR1 SSHAT, CDR2 FNYEAQ (reference sequence). This CDR3 contains 14 residues. The CDR3 is CASSPGGPANEQFF. Written as DNA, the CDR3 is TGTGCCAGCAGCCCCGGAGGTCCCGCTAATGAGCAGTTCTTC. The full variable domain, rest sourced from reference TRBV7-7 and TRBJ2-1, is GAGVSQSPRYKVTKRGQDVTLRCDPISSHATLYWYQQALGQGPEFLTYFNYEAQPDKSGLPSDRFSAERPEGSISTLTIQRTEQRDSAMYRCASSPGGPANEQFFGPGTRLTVL.

This chain uses TRBV5-1 with TRBJ2-5; 7 nucleotides match TRBD1. The closer fit of TRBJ2-7 to the DNA end suggests the J call may be wrong. The CDR3 covers 15 residues. Germline lookup yields CDR1 SGHRS and CDR2 YFSETQ. The CDR3 nucleotides read TGCGCCAGCAGCCCGAGGACAGGCACCCCCTACGAGCAGTACTTC. Its protein is CASSPRTGTPYEQYF.

The V and J genes are TRBV9 and TRBJ2-1, with TRBD2 matching 8 bases. The length of the CDR3 is 16 residues. Germline CDR1 SGDLS, CDR2 YYNGEE. V dropped 4 bases and J dropped 3; count of bases not matched to a gene: 9. The CDR3 protein is CASSTLSGGNYNEQFF. DNA for the CDR3: TGTGCCAGCAGCACCCTAAGCGGGGGAAACTACAATGAGCAGTTCTTC.

This clone appeared a single time. The CDR3 protein is CASSWDVTRETQYF. The CDR3 bases are TGTGCCAGCAGCTGGGACGTGACAAGGGAGACCCAGTACTTC. The chain has TRBV7-2 and TRBJ2-5; D is possibly TRBD1 or TRBD2 (5 bases each). Germline CDR1 reads SGHTA; CDR2 reads FQGNSA. Trimming pared 4 bases from V and 5 bases from J, leaving 14 bases between. The CDR3 has 14 amino acids.

The chain is built from TRBV5-1 and TRBJ1-4, with D unclear. The germline V and J ends were trimmed by 0 bases and 3 bases, with 6 bases remaining between them. The germline V gene encodes CDR1 SGHRS and CDR2 YFSETQ. CDR3 length: 14 residues. CDR3 sequence (DNA): TGCGCCAGCAGCTTGGCAGCGGCTAATGAAAAACTGTTTTTT. Protein sequence: CASSLAAANEKLFF.

The J gene is TRBJ1-5, the V gene TRBV21-1. TRBV21-1 is termed a pseudogene. CDR3 length: 17 residues. This CDR3 reads CASSRLRERYSNQPQHF. The CDR3 DNA reads as TGTGCCAGCAGCAGACTCCGGGAAAGATATAGCAATCAGCCCCAGCATTTT.

The rearrangement links TRBV6-5 to TRBJ1-3, with TRBD1 matching 8 bases. Looked up from germline, CDR1 is MNHEY and CDR2 is SVGAGI. The CDR3 is made up of 15 amino acids. The J segment lost 0 bases and the V segment lost 6 bases, leaving 4 bases of the junction unmatched. Here the CDR3 reads CASSRDRYSGNTIYF. The CDR3, as DNA: TGTGCCAGCAGCCGGGACAGGTACTCTGGAAACACCATATATTTT.

The V gene is TRBV28, the J gene TRBJ2-7; 8 bases line up with TRBD2. CDR3 length: 16 residues. Per germline, CDR1 MDHEN and CDR2 SYDVKM. The V gene end was trimmed by 4 bases and the J gene end by 2 bases; junction bases not matched to a gene: 10. The CDR3 DNA follows: TGTGCCAGCAGTTCGGTAGCGACTAGCGTACCCTACGAGCAGTACTTC. Its translation: CASSSVATSVPYEQYF.